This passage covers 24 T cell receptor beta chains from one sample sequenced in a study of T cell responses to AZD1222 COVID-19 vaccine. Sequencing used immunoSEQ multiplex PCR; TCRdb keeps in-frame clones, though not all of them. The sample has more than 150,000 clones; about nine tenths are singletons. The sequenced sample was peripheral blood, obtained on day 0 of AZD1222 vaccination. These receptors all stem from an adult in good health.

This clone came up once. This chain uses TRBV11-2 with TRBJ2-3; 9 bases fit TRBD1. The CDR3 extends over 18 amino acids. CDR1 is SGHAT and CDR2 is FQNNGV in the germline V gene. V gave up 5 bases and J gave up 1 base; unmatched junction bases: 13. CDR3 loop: CASSPTIRDRVRTDTQYF. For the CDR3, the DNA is TGTGCCAGCAGCCCAACGATCCGGGACAGGGTTCGCACAGATACGCAGTATTTT. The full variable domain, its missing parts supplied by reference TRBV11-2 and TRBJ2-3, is EAGVAQSPRYKIIEKRQSVAFWCNPISGHATLYWYQQILGQGPKLLIQFQNNGVVDDSQLPKDRFSAERLKGVDSTLKIQPAKLEDSAVYLCASSPTIRDRVRTDTQYFGPGTRLTVL.

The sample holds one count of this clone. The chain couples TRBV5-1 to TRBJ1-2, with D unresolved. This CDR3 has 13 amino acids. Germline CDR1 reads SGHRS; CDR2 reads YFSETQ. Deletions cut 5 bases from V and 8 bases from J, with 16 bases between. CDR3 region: CASRTASLGGYTF. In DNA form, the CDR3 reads TGCGCCAGCAGGACTGCAAGCCTTGGGGGCTACACCTTC.

The CDR3 DNA reads TGTGCCAGCAGACGACTAGCGGGGGGGCAAGAGACCCAGTACTTC. Amino acids: CASRRLAGGQETQYF. The rearrangement uses TRBV5-6 and TRBJ2-5; 14 bases are shared with TRBD2. Germline CDR1 and CDR2: SGHDT and YYEEEE. V was pared by 5 bases and J by 2 bases, with 2 bases of the junction left unmatched. CDR3 length equals 15 residues.

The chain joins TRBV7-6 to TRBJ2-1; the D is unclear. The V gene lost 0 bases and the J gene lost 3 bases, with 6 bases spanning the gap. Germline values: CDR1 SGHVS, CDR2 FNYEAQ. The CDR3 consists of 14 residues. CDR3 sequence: CASSLAPRYNEQFF. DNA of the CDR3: TGTGCCAGCAGCTTAGCCCCCCGCTACAATGAGCAGTTCTTC.

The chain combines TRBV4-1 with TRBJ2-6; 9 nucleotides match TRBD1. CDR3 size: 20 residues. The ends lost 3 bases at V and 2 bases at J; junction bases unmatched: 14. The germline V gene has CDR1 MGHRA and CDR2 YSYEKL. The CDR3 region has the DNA TGCGCCAGCAGCCAGTTGGGACGACAGGGGGTTGGAGCTGGGGCCAACGTCCTGACTTTC. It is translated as CASSQLGRQGVGAGANVLTF.

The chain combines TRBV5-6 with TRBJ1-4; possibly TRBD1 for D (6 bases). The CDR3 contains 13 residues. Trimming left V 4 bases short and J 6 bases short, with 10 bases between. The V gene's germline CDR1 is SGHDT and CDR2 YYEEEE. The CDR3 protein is CASSGRGYEKLFF. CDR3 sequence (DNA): TGTGCCAGCAGCGGGAGGGGGTATGAAAAACTGTTTTTT. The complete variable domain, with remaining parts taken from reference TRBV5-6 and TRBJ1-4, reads DAGVTQSPTHLIKTRGQQVTLRCSPKSGHDTVSWYQQALGQGPQFIFQYYEEEERQRGNFPDRFSGHQFPNYSSELNVNALLLGDSALYLCASSGRGYEKLFFGSGTQLSVL.

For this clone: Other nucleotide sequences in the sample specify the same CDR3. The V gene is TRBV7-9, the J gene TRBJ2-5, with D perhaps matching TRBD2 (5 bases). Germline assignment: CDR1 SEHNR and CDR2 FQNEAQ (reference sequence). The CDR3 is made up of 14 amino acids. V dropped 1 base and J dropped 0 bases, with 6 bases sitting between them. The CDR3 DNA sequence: TGTGCCAGCAGCTTAGGGGAGTACCAAGAGACCCAGTACTTC. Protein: CASSLGEYQETQYF.

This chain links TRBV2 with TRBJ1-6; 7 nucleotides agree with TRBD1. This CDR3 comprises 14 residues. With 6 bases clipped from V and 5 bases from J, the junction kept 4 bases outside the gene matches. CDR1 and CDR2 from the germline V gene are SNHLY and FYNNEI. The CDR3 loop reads CASRVQGNNSPLHF. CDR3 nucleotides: TGTGCCAGCAGGGTACAGGGGAATAATTCACCCCTCCACTTT.

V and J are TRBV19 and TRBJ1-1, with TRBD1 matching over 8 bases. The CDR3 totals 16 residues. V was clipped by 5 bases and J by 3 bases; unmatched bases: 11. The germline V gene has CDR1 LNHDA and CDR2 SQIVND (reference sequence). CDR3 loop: CASSYAGGLRDTEAFF. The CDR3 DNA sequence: TGTGCCAGTAGTTACGCAGGGGGCTTGAGGGACACTGAAGCTTTCTTT.

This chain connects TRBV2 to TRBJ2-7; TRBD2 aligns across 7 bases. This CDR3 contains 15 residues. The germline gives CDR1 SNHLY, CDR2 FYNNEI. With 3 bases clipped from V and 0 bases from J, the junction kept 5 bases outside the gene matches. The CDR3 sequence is CASSEMVAGSYEQYF. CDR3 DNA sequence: TGTGCCAGCAGTGAGATGGTAGCGGGCTCCTACGAGCAGTACTTC.

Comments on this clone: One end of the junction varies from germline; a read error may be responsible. This CDR3 reads CASSLSPTAGEQGTQYF. The CDR3 coding sequence is TGTGCCAGCAGTTTATCCCCCACAGCGGGGGAGCAAGGGACCCAGTACTTC. The chain links TRBV27 to TRBJ2-5; TRBD2 agrees at 8 bases. Germline assignment: CDR1 MNHEY and CDR2 SMNVEV (reference sequence). This CDR3 spans 17 amino acids.

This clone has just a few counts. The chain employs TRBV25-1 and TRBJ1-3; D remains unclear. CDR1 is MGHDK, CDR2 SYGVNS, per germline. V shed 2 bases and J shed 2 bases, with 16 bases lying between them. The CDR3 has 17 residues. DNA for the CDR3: TGTGCCAGCAGTGAAAGAGGGAGGACGGCAACTGGAAACACCATATATTTT. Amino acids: CASSERGRTATGNTIYF.

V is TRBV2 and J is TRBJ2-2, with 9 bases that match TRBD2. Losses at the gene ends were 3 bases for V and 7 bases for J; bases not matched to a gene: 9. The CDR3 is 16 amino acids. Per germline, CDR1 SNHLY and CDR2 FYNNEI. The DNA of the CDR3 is TGTGCCAGCAGTGATCGGGGACTAGCTTCTTTCGGGGAGCTGTTTTTT. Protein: CASSDRGLASFGELFF.

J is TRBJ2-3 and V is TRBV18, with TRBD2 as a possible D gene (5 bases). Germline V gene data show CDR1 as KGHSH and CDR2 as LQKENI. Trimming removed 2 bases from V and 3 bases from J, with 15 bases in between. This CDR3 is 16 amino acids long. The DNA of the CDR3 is TGTGCCAGCTCACCAGCGATTCTTTCGGGGACAGATACGCAGTATTTT. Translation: CASSPAILSGTDTQYF.

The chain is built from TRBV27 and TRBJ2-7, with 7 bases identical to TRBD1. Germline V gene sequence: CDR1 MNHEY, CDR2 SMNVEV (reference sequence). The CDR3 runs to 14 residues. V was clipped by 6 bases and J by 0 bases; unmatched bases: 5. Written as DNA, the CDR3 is TGTGCCAGCAGGGGACAGACCGCCTCCTACGAGCAGTACTTC. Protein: CASRGQTASYEQYF.

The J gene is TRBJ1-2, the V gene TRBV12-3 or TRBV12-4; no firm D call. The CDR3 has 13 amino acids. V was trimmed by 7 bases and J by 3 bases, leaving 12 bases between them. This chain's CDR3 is CASTPSAYYGYTF. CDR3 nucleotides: TGTGCCAGCACCCCCTCGGCTTACTATGGCTACACCTTC.

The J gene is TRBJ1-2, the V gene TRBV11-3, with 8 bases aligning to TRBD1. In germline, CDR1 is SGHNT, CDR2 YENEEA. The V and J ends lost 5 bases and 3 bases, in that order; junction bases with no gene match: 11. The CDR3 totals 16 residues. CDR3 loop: CASSTNPGQGYYGYTF. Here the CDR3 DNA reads TGTGCCAGCAGCACCAACCCCGGACAGGGTTACTATGGCTACACCTTC.

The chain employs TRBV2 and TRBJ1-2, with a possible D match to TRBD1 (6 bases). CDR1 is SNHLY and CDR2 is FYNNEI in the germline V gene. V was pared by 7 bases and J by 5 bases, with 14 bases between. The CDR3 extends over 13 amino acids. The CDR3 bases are TGTGCCAGCAAGGGGGGGAAAGAGTATGGCTACACCTTC. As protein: CASKGGKEYGYTF. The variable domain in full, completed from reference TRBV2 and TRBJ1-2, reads EPEVTQTPSHQVTQMGQEVILRCVPISNHLYFYWYRQILGQKVEFLVSFYNNEISEKSEIFDDQFSVERPDGSNFTLKIRSTKLEDSAMYFCASKGGKEYGYTFGSGTRLTVV.

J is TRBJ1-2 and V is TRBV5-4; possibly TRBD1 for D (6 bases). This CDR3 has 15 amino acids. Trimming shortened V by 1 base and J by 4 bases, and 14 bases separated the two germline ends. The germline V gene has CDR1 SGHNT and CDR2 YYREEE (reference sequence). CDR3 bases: TGTGCCAGCAGCTTGTCGGGAGGGGGAGGCTATGGCTACACCTTC. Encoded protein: CASSLSGGGGYGYTF.

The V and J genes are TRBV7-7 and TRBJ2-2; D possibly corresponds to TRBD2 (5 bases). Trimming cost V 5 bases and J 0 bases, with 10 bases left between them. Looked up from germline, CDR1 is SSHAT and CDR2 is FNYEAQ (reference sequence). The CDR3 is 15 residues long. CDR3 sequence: CASSPELANTGELFF. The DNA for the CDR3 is TGTGCCAGCAGCCCCGAACTAGCGAACACCGGGGAGCTGTTTTTT.

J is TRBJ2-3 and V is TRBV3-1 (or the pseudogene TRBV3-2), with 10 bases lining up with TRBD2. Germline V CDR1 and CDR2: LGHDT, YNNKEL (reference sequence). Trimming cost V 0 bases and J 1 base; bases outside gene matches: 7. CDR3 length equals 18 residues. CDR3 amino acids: CASSQDRSGGARTDTQYF. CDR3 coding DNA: TGTGCCAGCAGCCAAGATCGGAGCGGGGGGGCCCGCACAGATACGCAGTATTTT.

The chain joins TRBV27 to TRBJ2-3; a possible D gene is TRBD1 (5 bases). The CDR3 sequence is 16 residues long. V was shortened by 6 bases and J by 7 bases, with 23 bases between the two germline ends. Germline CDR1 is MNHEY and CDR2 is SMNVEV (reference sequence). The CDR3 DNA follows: TGTGCCAGCAGCCGAAAGCAAGAAAGAAGGGGAAATACGCAGTATTTT. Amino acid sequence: CASSRKQERRGNTQYF.

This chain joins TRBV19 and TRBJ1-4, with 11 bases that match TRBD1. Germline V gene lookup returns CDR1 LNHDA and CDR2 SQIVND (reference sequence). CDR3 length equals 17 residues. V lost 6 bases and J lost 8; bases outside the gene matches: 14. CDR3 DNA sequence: TGTGCCAGTAGAAACGGACAGGGGGCGAGAAGACAAGAAAAACTGTTTTTT. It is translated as CASRNGQGARRQEKLFF.

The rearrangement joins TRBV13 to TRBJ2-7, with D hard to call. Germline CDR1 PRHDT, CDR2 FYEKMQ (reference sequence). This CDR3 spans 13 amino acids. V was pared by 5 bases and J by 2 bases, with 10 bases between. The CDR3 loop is CASSHDGTYEQYF. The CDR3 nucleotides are TGTGCCAGCAGCCACGATGGGACCTACGAGCAGTACTTC.